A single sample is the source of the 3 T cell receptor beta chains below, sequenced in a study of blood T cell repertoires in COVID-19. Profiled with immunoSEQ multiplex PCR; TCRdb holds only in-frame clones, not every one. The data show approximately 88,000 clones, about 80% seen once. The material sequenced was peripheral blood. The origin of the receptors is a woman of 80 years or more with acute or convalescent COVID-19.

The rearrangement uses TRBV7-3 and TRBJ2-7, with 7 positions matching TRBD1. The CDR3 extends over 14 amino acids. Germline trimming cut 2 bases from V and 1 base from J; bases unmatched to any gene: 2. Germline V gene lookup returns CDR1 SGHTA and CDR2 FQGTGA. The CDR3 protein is CASSLGTVSYEQYF. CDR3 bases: TGTGCCAGCAGCTTAGGGACAGTATCCTACGAGCAGTACTTC.

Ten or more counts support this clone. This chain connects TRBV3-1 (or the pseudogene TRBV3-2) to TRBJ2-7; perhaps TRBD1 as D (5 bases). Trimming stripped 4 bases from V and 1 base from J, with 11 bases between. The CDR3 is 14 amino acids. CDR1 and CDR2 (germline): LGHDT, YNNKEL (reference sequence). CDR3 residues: CASSRGGSSYEQYF. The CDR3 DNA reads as TGTGCCAGCAGCCGGGGCGGAAGTTCCTACGAGCAGTACTTC.

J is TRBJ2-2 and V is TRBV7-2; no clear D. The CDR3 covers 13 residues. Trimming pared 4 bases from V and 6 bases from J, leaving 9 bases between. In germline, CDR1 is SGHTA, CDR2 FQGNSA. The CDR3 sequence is CASSSRLAGELFF. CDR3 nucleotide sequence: TGTGCCAGCAGCTCCCGTCTTGCCGGGGAGCTGTTTTTT.